The 12 T cell receptor beta chains in this list originate from one sample, sequenced in a study of cytomegalovirus exposure and HLA in healthy donors. The PCR contained 60 Vbeta and 13 Jbeta primers. Assay: immunoSEQ multiplex PCR; the TCRdb copy retains only in-frame clones and omits some. The sample holds about 130,000 clones; about 79% are singletons and the top ten take about 1.9%. Sequenced input: PBMCs. The receptors come from a man between 50 and 59 years old in good health and CMV-seronegative.

This chain connects TRBV7-6 to TRBJ1-5; weak D call: TRBD1 (5 bases). This CDR3 comprises 13 residues. Germline CDR1 SGHVS, CDR2 FNYEAQ. Trimming removed 8 bases from V and 2 bases from J, with 10 bases in between. CDR3 coding DNA: TGTGCCAGCCCTGGGGGGGGCAATCAGCCCCAGCATTTT. Translation gives CASPGGGNQPQHF. The complete variable domain, with remaining parts taken from reference TRBV7-6 and TRBJ1-5, reads GAGVSQSPRYKVTKRGQDVALRCDPISGHVSLYWYRQALGQGPEFLTYFNYEAQQDKSGLPNDRFSAERPEGSISTLTIQRTEQRDSAMYRCASPGGGNQPQHFGDGTRLSIL.

The chain carries TRBV7-8 and TRBJ1-5, with no clear D. The CDR3 is 12 residues long. The V gene's germline CDR1 is SGHVS and CDR2 FQNEAQ. V was trimmed by 8 bases and J by 2 bases, leaving 7 bases between them. The CDR3 protein is CASGEGNQPQHF. CDR3 sequence (DNA): TGTGCCAGCGGAGAGGGCAATCAGCCCCAGCATTTT.

The chain recombines TRBV6-5 with TRBJ1-3; D might be TRBD1 (6 bases). CDR1 is MNHEY, CDR2 SVGAGI, per germline. CDR3 length equals 15 residues. V dropped 5 bases and J dropped 0 bases, with 11 bases sitting between them. The CDR3 nucleotides read TGTGCCAGCAGTCCTGGACAGAGCTCTGGAAACACCATATATTTT. Amino acid sequence: CASSPGQSSGNTIYF.

The rearrangement joins TRBV7-2 to TRBJ1-6, with 10 positions matching TRBD1. Germline lookup yields CDR1 SGHTA and CDR2 FQGNSA. The CDR3 contains 14 residues. V was clipped by 10 bases and J by 11 bases; unmatched bases: 11. Written as DNA, the CDR3 is TGTGCCACAAAAACCGGGACAGGGGAGACACCCCTCCACTTT. Protein sequence: CATKTGTGETPLHF.

This clone was found a few times. The V and J genes are TRBV6-1 and TRBJ1-5, with 7 nucleotides matching TRBD1. The germline CDR1 and CDR2 sequences are MNHNS and SASEGT. This CDR3 is 15 amino acids long. V lost 7 bases and J lost 2; bases outside the gene matches: 8. CDR3 coding DNA: TGTGCCAGCACTTTGAACAGGGGTGGCAATCAGCCCCAGCATTTT. It translates to CASTLNRGGNQPQHF.

This clone came up a few times. This chain uses TRBV11-2 with TRBJ1-1; D might be TRBD1 (5 bases). Trimming pared 3 bases from V and 0 bases from J, leaving 11 bases between. Per germline, CDR1 SGHAT and CDR2 FQNNGV. The CDR3 runs to 15 residues. CDR3 loop: CASSLVLGVNTEAFF. DNA for the CDR3: TGTGCCAGCAGCTTGGTCCTAGGGGTGAACACTGAAGCTTTCTTT.

The chain joins TRBV6-1 to TRBJ2-1, with D perhaps TRBD2 (5 bases). CDR1 is MNHNS and CDR2 is SASEGT in the germline V gene. The V end was cut by 5 bases, the J end by 2 bases, with 10 bases between. The CDR3 consists of 14 residues. The CDR3 reads CASSFSVAYNEQFF. The CDR3 region has the DNA TGTGCCAGCAGTTTTAGCGTGGCCTACAATGAGCAGTTCTTC.

The gene calls are TRBV6-6 and TRBJ1-1; D not resolved. CDR1 and CDR2 from the germline V gene are MNHNY and SVGAGI (reference sequence). Trimming took off 3 bases at V and 1 base at J, with 9 bases between the two ends. The CDR3 has 14 residues. CDR3 protein: CASSYAAANTEAFF. The CDR3 DNA reads TGTGCCAGCAGTTATGCGGCAGCGAACACTGAAGCTTTCTTT.

This chain links TRBV6-5 with TRBJ2-7; 8 bases are shared with TRBD1. The CDR3 has 14 residues. Germline-derived CDR1 and CDR2 are MNHEY and SVGAGI. V lost 6 bases to trimming and J lost 0 bases; unmatched junction nucleotides: 4. In nucleotides, the CDR3 is TGTGCCAGCAGAGGACAGGGAAGCTCCTACGAGCAGTACTTC. As protein: CASRGQGSSYEQYF.

J is TRBJ1-1 and V is TRBV15; D remains ambiguous. Germline V gene sequence: CDR1 LNHNV, CDR2 YYDKDF (reference sequence). CDR3 length: 12 amino acids. The V and J ends lost 6 bases and 2 bases respectively, with 7 bases between them. CDR3 in amino acids: CATRRSNTEAFF. Here the CDR3 DNA reads TGTGCCACCAGACGCAGTAACACTGAAGCTTTCTTT.

This clone was picked up one time. The gene calls are TRBV5-1 and TRBJ2-5; 14 bases match TRBD2. Germline V lookup: CDR1 SGHRS, CDR2 YFSETQ. The CDR3 consists of 15 residues. The trim removed 3 bases at V and 5 bases at J, leaving 3 bases unmatched. The CDR3 here is CASSWGTSGGETQYF. CDR3 bases: TGCGCCAGCAGCTGGGGGACTAGCGGGGGTGAGACCCAGTACTTC.

This chain connects TRBV5-6 to TRBJ2-4; a possible D gene is TRBD1 (5 bases). The CDR3 is 13 amino acids. V dropped 0 bases and J dropped 4 bases, with 5 bases sitting between them. Germline CDR1 and CDR2: SGHDT and YYEEEE. The CDR3 is CASSLAGKNIQYF. DNA for the CDR3: TGTGCCAGCAGCTTGGCAGGGAAAAACATTCAGTACTTC.